The sequence of this TCR beta chain was determined in a study of T cell responses to AZD1222 COVID-19 vaccine (dated by TCRdb to the early 2020s). Study-wide context: AZD1222 recipients whose second dose came at about 4 weeks and those whose second dose came at about 12 weeks were combined into one group, since spike-specific TCR depth and breadth did not differ between the two schedules. TCR sequencing was performed for 230 to 250 trial participants, of whom roughly 200 were given two doses of AZD1222 and approximately 25 were given two doses of MenACWY control vaccine. Trial participants were enrolled by age into 18-55, 56-69 and 70-plus year subgroups, with approximately 150, 28 and 58 TCR-sequenced participants respectively.

The CDR3 regions of human TCRbeta chains were analyzed by immunosequencing. The paper's data handling went like this. TCRs in the repertoires were matched against a reference library of SARS-CoV-2-specific TCRs that had been generated with the MIRA antigen-specificity platform. Breadth was defined as the fraction of unique TCRs that were SARS-CoV-2-associated, and depth was defined as the fraction of total T cells that were SARS-CoV-2-associated. Using the MIRA data, every spike-specific TCR was mapped to the spike region that the TCR reacted to and assigned to either a CD4 or a CD8 class. Log10-transformed breadth and depth values were compared by one-way ANOVA with Sidak's multiple comparisons tests. TCRdb took over this immuneACCESS table, retaining in-frame rearrangements with V and J assigned. Such tables are incomplete; in checked studies, under half of the missing clones stem from an unresolved V gene, and the remainder is unexplained. V and J calls and clone size come straight from that table; D and trimming were deduced from the DNA. This sample gives some 150,000 clones in total; less than 95% of them show up just once. Clones ranked in the top ten supply approximately 2% of the sample.

What the authors observed across the whole study: Spike-specific TCR breadth and depth rose significantly after two AZD1222 doses compared with day 0 and with MenACWY recipients. Participants were mostly white British, with more females than males. The authors suggested clonal diversity may have been underestimated. Only a handful of AZD1222 recipients were SARS-CoV-2 seropositive at baseline, limiting conclusions about previously exposed vaccinees. Because no day 14 peak-response samples were available, the repertoires could be characterized only after the peak T cell response. The whole spike protein was spanned by vaccine-associated CD4 TCRs, and dominant responses were seen in regions 160-218 and 743-854. Reportedly, almost half of the unique spike-specific TCRs recognized epitopes lying outside the regions that are mutated in the B.1.351 and B.1.1.7 variants. In the small 56-69-year group, the increase in depth fell short of significance, most likely because of low power.

The sample's time point label, in plain terms: baseline before first vaccination. Vaccinee samples came from UK trials COV001 and COV002, including a single-blind randomized controlled phase 2/3 trial of AZD1222 (ChAdOx1 nCoV-19) in healthy adults. Trial participant PBMC samples were collected at day 0 and day 28 after the second dose for TCRbeta chain sequencing. This clone was detected only once. Its antigen is currently not known. Per-base quality was not reported, and no clone a single base away is much larger than it. CDR1 and CDR2, looked up from the germline V gene, are MDHEN and SYDVKM. The CDR3 goes from the cysteine to the phenylalanine over 14 residues. The DNA shown is the 42-base CDR3, in frame from base 1. Ends trimmed: V by 8 bases, J by 1 base; bases unmatched to a gene: 5.

The chain employs TRBV28 and TRBJ1-1; a stretch of 9 junction bases matches TRBD1. This receptor was identified in an adult in good health. Sequenced here: peripheral blood, sampled on day 0 of AZD1222 vaccination. In nucleotide form, the sequence is TGTGCCAGCGGGGACAGGGTTGGGAACACTGAAGCTTTCTTT. Its protein reads: CASGDRVGNTEAFF.